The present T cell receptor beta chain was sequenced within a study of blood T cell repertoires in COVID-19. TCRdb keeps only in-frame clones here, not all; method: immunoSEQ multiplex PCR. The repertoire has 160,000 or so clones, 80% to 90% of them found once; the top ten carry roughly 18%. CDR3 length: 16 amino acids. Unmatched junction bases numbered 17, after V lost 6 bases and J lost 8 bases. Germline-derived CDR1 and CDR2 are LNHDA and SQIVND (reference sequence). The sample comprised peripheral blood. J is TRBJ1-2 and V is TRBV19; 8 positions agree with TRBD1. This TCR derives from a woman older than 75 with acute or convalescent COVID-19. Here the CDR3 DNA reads TGTGCCAGTAGCAGGGGGCGCGGTGAACTTTTTTCCGGCTACACCTTC. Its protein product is CASSRGRGELFSGYTF.